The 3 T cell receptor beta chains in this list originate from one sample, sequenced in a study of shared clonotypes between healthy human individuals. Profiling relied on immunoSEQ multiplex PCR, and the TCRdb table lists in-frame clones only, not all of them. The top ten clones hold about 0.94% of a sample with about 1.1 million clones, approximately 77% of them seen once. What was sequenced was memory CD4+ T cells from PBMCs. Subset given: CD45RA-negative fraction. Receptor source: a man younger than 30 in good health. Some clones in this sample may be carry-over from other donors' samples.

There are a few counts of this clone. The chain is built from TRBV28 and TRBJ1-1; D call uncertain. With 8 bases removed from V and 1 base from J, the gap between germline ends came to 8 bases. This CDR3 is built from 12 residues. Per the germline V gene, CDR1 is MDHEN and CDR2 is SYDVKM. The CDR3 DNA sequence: TGTGCCAGCGTTTGGGGGAACACTGAAGCTTTCTTT. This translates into CASVWGNTEAFF.

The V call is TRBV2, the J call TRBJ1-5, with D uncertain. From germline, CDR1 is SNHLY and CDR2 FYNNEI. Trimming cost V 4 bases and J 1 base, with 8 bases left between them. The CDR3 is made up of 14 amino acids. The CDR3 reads CASSGSGSNQPQHF. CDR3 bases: TGTGCCAGCAGTGGAAGTGGAAGCAATCAGCCCCAGCATTTT.

The CDR3 protein is CASSQDQGREQFF. The CDR3 coding sequence is TGTGCCAGCAGCCAAGATCAAGGGCGTGAGCAGTTCTTC. The chain couples TRBV4-2 to TRBJ2-1; D unresolved. The CDR3 has 13 amino acids. V was clipped by 0 bases and J by 9 bases, with 9 bases between them. CDR1 is LGHNA and CDR2 is YNFKEQ in the germline V gene.